This TCR beta chain was recorded in a study of T-cell reconstitution after alpha-beta-depleted transplantation in children. Study results and limitations: Surviving recipient T cells and intrathymic progenitors accounted for some patients' high TCRbeta diversity at day 60.

The sample holds a few counts of this clonotype. Its target is not known. Unique molecular identifiers were used in preparing the TCRbeta library. TCRdb independently ran MiXCR on the PCR reads; one entry per CDR3 protein. The table lists hundreds of thousands of distinct CDR3 sequences, 8% to 11% of them singletons. The CDR3 is 13 amino acids. The germline gives CDR1 SEHNR, CDR2 FQNEAQ (reference sequence). V was clipped by 10 bases and J by 5 bases, with 15 bases between them. This TCR was sampled from a child aged 2 to 15 with inherited bone marrow failure, due to receive a stem cell transplant. The sequencing here drew on PBMCs, taken before TCRalphabeta/CD19-depleted stem cell transplant. The chain carries TRBV7-9 and TRBJ2-1, with a possible D match to TRBD2 (7 bases). CDR3 bases: TGTGCCATCGGGGGGCTCGGGGACAATGAGCAGTTCTTC. Its protein is CAIGGLGDNEQFF.